Listed here is a single T cell receptor (beta chain). The CDR3 loop spans 14 amino acids. Germline CDR1 reads SEHNR; CDR2 reads FQNEAQ (reference sequence). V was clipped by 5 bases and J by 5 bases, with 13 bases between them. The entry originates in a study of blood T cell repertoires in COVID-19. Study information: Both acute and convalescent COVID-19 samples were obtained from the United States, Italy and Spain. Sources were T cells, B-cell-depleted T cells, or PBMCs; the material itself was cDNA or gDNA.

Original data processing: Reference gene primer amplification gave estimated nucleated cell counts. The method was immunoSEQ multiplex PCR; TCRdb's version includes in-frame clones alone and lacks a portion of them. V and J calls and clone size follow that table, whereas D and trimming were derived from the DNA. The sample lists under 450,000 clones; approximately 88% were seen once. Followed over time, Seattle patients had been enrolled while infection was active. Sequenced material: peripheral blood. The gene calls are TRBV7-9 and TRBJ1-5, with D perhaps matching TRBD1 (6 bases). The receptor was isolated from a woman in her 50s with COVID-19, enrolled during active disease. The CDR3 DNA sequence: TGTGCCAGCAGCGGGGGCGGGGGAGATCAGCCCCAGCATTTT. Translation gives CASSGGGGDQPQHF. The full variable domain, its missing parts supplied by reference TRBV7-9 and TRBJ1-5, is DTGVSQNPRHKITKRGQNVTFRCDPISEHNRLYWYRQTLGQGPEFLTYFQNEAQLEKSRLLSDRFSAERPKGSFSTLEIQRTEQGDSAMYLCASSGGGGDQPQHFGDGTRLSIL.